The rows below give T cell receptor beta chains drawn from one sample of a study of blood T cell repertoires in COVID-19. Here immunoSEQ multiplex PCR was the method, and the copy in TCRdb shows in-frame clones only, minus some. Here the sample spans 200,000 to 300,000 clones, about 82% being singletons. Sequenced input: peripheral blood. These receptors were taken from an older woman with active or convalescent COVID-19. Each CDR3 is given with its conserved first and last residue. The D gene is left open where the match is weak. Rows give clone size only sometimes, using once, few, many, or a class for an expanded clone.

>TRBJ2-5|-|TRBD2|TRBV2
CASSVGLAGSETQYF
TGTGCCAGCAGTGTCGGACTAGCGGGCTCAGAGACCCAGTACTTC
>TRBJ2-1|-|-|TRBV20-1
CSASVAATYNEQFF
TGCAGTGCTAGTGTAGCGGCTACCTACAATGAGCAGTTCTTC
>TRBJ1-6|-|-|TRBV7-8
CASSLRGQGNSPLHF
TGTGCCAGCAGCTTACGCGGCCAGGGGAATTCACCCCTCCACTTT
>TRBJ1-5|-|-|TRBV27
CASSPDRYSNQPQHF
TGTGCCAGCAGCCCAGACAGATATAGCAATCAGCCCCAGCATTTT
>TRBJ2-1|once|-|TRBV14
CASSQVQGLYNEQFF
TGTGCCAGCAGCCAAGTTCAGGGTTTATACAATGAGCAGTTCTTC
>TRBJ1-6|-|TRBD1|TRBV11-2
CASPDRERSPLHF
TGTGCCAGCCCGGACAGGGAGAGGTCACCCCTCCACTTT
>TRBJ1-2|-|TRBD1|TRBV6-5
CASTWSGTGDGYTF
TGTGCCAGCACTTGGAGCGGGACAGGGGACGGCTACACCTTC
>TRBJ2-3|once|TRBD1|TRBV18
CASSPTGGTDTQYF
TGTGCCAGCTCACCGACAGGGGGCACAGATACGCAGTATTTT
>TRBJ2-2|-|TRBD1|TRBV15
CATSARQGFPGELFF
TGTGCCACCAGCGCACGACAGGGTTTTCCCGGGGAGCTGTTTTTT
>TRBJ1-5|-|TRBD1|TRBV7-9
CASSHGQVNQPQHF
TGTGCCAGCAGCCATGGACAGGTCAATCAGCCCCAGCATTTT
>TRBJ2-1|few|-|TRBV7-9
CASSLDYRYEQFF
TGTGCCAGCAGCTTAGATTACAGATATGAGCAGTTCTTC
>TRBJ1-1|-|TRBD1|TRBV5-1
CASSLTGGYTEAFF
TGCGCCAGCAGCTTGACAGGGGGCTACACTGAAGCTTTCTTT
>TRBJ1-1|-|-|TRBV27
CASSLSRLTALNTEAFF
TGTGCCAGCAGTTTATCGCGTTTAACTGCCTTGAACACTGAAGCTTTCTTT
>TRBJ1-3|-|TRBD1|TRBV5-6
CASSWGTGGGNTIYF
TGTGCCAGCAGCTGGGGGACAGGGGGTGGAAACACCATATATTTT
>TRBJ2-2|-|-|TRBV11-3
CASSPRTARADTGELFF
TGTGCCAGCAGCCCCCGGACTGCTAGGGCCGACACCGGGGAGCTGTTTTTT
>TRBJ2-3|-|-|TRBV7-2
CASSLESGFTDTQYF
TGTGCCAGCAGCTTAGAGAGCGGGTTCACAGATACGCAGTATTTT
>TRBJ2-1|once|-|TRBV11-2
CASSLVTEEQFF
TGTGCCAGCAGCTTAGTAACGGAGGAGCAGTTCTTC
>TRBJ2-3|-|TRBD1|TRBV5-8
CASSRQGIYTDTQYF
TGTGCCAGCAGCAGACAGGGGATCTACACAGATACGCAGTATTTT
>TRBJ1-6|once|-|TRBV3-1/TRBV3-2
CASSLRAGRNSPLHF
TGTGCCAGCAGCCTGAGAGCAGGGAGGAATTCACCCCTCCACTTT
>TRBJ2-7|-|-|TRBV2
CASNRGLGSYEQYF
TGTGCCAGCAACCGAGGGTTGGGCTCCTACGAGCAGTACTTC